This passage covers 22 T cell receptor beta chains from one sample sequenced in a study of CD8 T cells in ankylosing spondylitis. Findings and caveats of the study: Within ankylosing spondylitis blood, a TCR beta motif made up of eight highly homologous variants appeared to be characteristic.

Each CDR3 protein gets one entry after TCRdb re-called the 5' RACE reads with MiXCR. The table has more than 650,000 distinct CDR3 sequences, about 12% seen once. These receptors lack a known antigen. The source material was blood, either unsorted or a sorted T cell fraction (not recorded which). These receptors came from a male donor with ankylosing spondylitis.

This clonotype appeared a few times. This chain joins TRBV20-1 and TRBJ2-3, with 9 bases that match TRBD1. The germline V gene encodes CDR1 DFQATT and CDR2 SNEGSKA (reference sequence). The CDR3 consists of 12 residues. J was trimmed by 8 bases and V by 6 bases; bases with no gene match: 6. CDR3 in DNA: TGCAGTGCACCTACAGGGGGCCGTACGCAGTATTTT. Its translation is CSAPTGGRTQYF.

This clonotype appeared many times. This chain uses TRBV6-5 with TRBJ2-1, with D unresolved. Germline V CDR1 and CDR2: MNHEY, SVGAGI. The CDR3 loop spans 14 amino acids. V was pared by 0 bases and J by 8 bases, with 11 bases between. The CDR3 spells CASSYSGTPDEQFF. For the CDR3, the DNA is TGTGCCAGCAGTTACTCGGGCACCCCAGATGAGCAGTTCTTC.

This clonotype has a count of ten or more. The genes are TRBV6-1 and TRBJ2-1; 7 bases align to TRBD2. CDR3 length equals 16 residues. CDR1 and CDR2 from the germline V gene are MNHNS and SASEGT. Germline trimming cut 8 bases from V and 3 bases from J; bases unmatched to any gene: 13. In DNA form, the CDR3 reads TGTGCCAGCGGGGGGGAGACGGGGCGCCTCTACAATGAGCAGTTCTTC. Its protein is CASGGETGRLYNEQFF.

This clonotype showed up just a few times. The V call is TRBV7-2, the J call TRBJ2-3; D is ambiguous. The CDR3 is made up of 15 amino acids. V was trimmed by 5 bases and J by 1 base, leaving 13 bases between them. Germline lookup yields CDR1 SGHTA and CDR2 FQGNSA. The DNA of the CDR3 is TGTGCCAGCAGCCCCCCTTATTTAGGCACAGATACGCAGTATTTT. Protein product: CASSPPYLGTDTQYF.

This clonotype was picked up many times. The V gene is TRBV20-1, the J gene TRBJ1-6, with a tentative D call TRBD1 (5 bases). The CDR3 loop spans 14 amino acids. The germline V and J ends were trimmed by 6 bases and 5 bases, with 14 bases remaining between them. Germline loops: CDR1 DFQATT, CDR2 SNEGSKA (reference sequence). Here the CDR3 DNA reads TGCAGTGCCGGGGGACGGGGAAATAATTCACCCCTCCACTTT. It codes for CSAGGRGNNSPLHF.

The V gene is TRBV7-9, the J gene TRBJ1-2, with TRBD1 matching 9 bases. Germline CDR1 and CDR2: SEHNR and FQNEAQ (reference sequence). J lost 2 bases, V lost 5 bases, and 12 bases had no gene match. This CDR3 spans 17 amino acids. CDR3 residues: CASSRSGTGLSNYGYTF. CDR3 DNA: TGTGCCAGCAGCCGATCCGGGACAGGGCTTTCGAACTATGGCTACACCTTC. The full variable domain, rest sourced from reference TRBV7-9 and TRBJ1-2, is DTGVSQNPRHKITKRGQNVTFRCDPISEHNRLYWYRQTLGQGPEFLTYFQNEAQLEKSRLLSDRFSAERPKGSFSTLEIQRTEQGDSAMYLCASSRSGTGLSNYGYTFGSGTRLTVV.

The CDR3 DNA sequence: TGTGCCAGCAGCCGGGGCCCGAACCATTACAATGAGCAGTTCTTC. This codes for CASSRGPNHYNEQFF. This chain links TRBV12-3 or TRBV12-4 with TRBJ2-1, with D possibly being TRBD1 or TRBD2 (5 bases each). The V end was cut by 6 bases, the J end by 4 bases, with 16 bases between. This CDR3 spans 15 amino acids.

This clonotype was counted a few times. The V and J genes are TRBV7-3 and TRBJ2-7, with D perhaps matching TRBD2 (6 bases). CDR3 size: 15 residues. V lost 5 bases to trimming and J lost 3 bases, with 17 bases between them. From germline, CDR1 is SGHTA and CDR2 FQGTGA. The CDR3 is CASSPLPGDNYEQYF. CDR3 bases: TGTGCCAGCAGCCCCCTACCGGGAGATAACTACGAGCAGTACTTC.

This clonotype has more than one count but fewer than ten. The V gene is TRBV7-2, the J gene TRBJ2-2, with 7 bases fitting TRBD2. This CDR3 spans 16 amino acids. J lost 0 bases, V lost 3 bases, and 4 bases had no gene match. CDR1 is SGHTA, CDR2 FQGNSA, per germline. CDR3 sequence reads: CASSFPSGANTGELFF. CDR3 nucleotide sequence: TGTGCCAGCAGCTTCCCTAGCGGAGCGAACACCGGGGAGCTGTTTTTT.

This clonotype was seen only a few times. This rearrangement joins TRBV6-2 or TRBV6-3 to TRBJ1-2, with D possibly being TRBD1 (6 bases). CDR3 length: 14 residues. Germline V gene lookup returns CDR1 MNHEY and CDR2 SVGEGT. V was cut by 2 bases and J by 1 base, with 8 bases left in between. CDR3 coding DNA: TGTGCCAGCAGTTACGGACAGAGTAACTATGGCTACACCTTC. Amino acid sequence: CASSYGQSNYGYTF.

This clonotype was seen many times. The chain employs TRBV5-1 and TRBJ2-3; D tentatively fits TRBD1 or TRBD2 (5 bases each). Germline CDR1 SGHRS, CDR2 YFSETQ. CDR3 length: 15 amino acids. With 4 bases removed from V and 0 bases from J, the gap between germline ends came to 12 bases. CDR3 sequence: CASSLFRDSTDTQYF. The CDR3 nucleotides are TGCGCCAGCAGCCTTTTCCGGGACAGCACAGATACGCAGTATTTT.

The chain couples TRBV20-1 to TRBJ2-1; 7 nucleotides agree with TRBD2. The germline V gene encodes CDR1 DFQATT and CDR2 SNEGSKA (reference sequence). The CDR3 spans 16 residues. Trimming took 2 bases from V and 2 from J; bases not matched to a gene: 9. This CDR3 is CSARTHAGATYNEQFF. The CDR3 region has the DNA TGCAGTGCTAGAACCCATGCGGGAGCAACCTACAATGAGCAGTTCTTC.

The CDR3 nucleotides read TGTGCCAGCACCCGAGGCCTAGCGGGAGGTTTATACGAGCAGTACTTC. Protein: CASTRGLAGGLYEQYF. The chain joins TRBV7-2 to TRBJ2-7, with 11 positions matching TRBD2. V shed 7 bases, J shed 4 bases, and the junction held 12 bases outside the gene matches. The germline CDR1 and CDR2 sequences are SGHTA and FQGNSA. This CDR3 has 16 residues. The full variable domain, its missing parts supplied by reference TRBV7-2 and TRBJ2-7, is GAGVSQSPSNKVTEKGKDVELRCDPISGHTALYWYRQSLGQGLEFLIYFQGNSAPDKSGLPSDRFSAERTGGSVSTLTIQRTQQEDSAVYLCASTRGLAGGLYEQYFGPGTRLTVT.

This clonotype showed up many times. CDR3: CSAKGTEDNTDTQYF. CDR3 DNA sequence: TGCAGCGCCAAGGGGACGGAGGACAACACAGATACGCAGTATTTT. The V and J genes are TRBV29-1 and TRBJ2-3; D possibly matches TRBD1 or TRBD2 (5 bases each). Germline V gives CDR1 SQVTM, CDR2 ANQGSEA. The length of the CDR3 is 15 residues. V was shortened by 7 bases and J by 2 bases, with 19 bases between the two germline ends.

This clonotype was found a few times. This chain uses TRBV5-6 with TRBJ1-4, with TRBD1 as a possible D gene (5 bases). Trimming pared 4 bases from V and 1 base from J, leaving 8 bases between. The CDR3 extends over 14 amino acids. Germline values: CDR1 SGHDT, CDR2 YYEEEE. The CDR3, as DNA: TGTGCCAGCAGCCGGCAGGGAACTAATGAAAAACTGTTTTTT. Protein: CASSRQGTNEKLFF.

This clonotype showed up just a few times. The chain links TRBV29-1 to TRBJ2-1; 7 nucleotides match TRBD2. V was clipped by 7 bases and J by 0 bases; unmatched bases: 6. Germline V gene lookup returns CDR1 SQVTM and CDR2 ANQGSEA. The length of the CDR3 is 14 residues. The chain's CDR3 is CSGGGGSSYNEQFF. CDR3 in DNA: TGCAGCGGCGGCGGGGGAAGCTCCTACAATGAGCAGTTCTTC.

This clonotype has at least ten counts. The chain has TRBV15 and TRBJ2-3; 7 nucleotides match TRBD2. V trimming: 5 bases; J trimming: 0 bases; junction bases outside the gene matches: 5. There are 15 residues in the CDR3. Germline V lookup: CDR1 LNHNV, CDR2 YYDKDF (reference sequence). The CDR3 DNA follows: TGTGCCACCAGCCAGAGACTAGCAAGCACAGATACGCAGTATTTT. This encodes CATSQRLASTDTQYF.

This clonotype occurred a few times. The gene calls are TRBV4-2 and TRBJ2-3; D may be TRBD2 (5 bases). CDR1 is LGHNA and CDR2 is YNFKEQ in the germline V gene. The CDR3 extends over 15 amino acids. V shed 3 bases and J shed 2 bases, with 12 bases lying between them. CDR3 sequence: CASSHSGAHTDTQYF. CDR3 coding DNA: TGTGCCAGCAGCCACAGCGGAGCCCACACAGATACGCAGTATTTT.

This chain links TRBV5-1 with TRBJ1-1; possibly TRBD1 for D (5 bases). Trimming removed 4 bases at V and 5 bases at J, with 18 bases between. This CDR3 is built from 15 residues. In germline, CDR1 is SGHRS, CDR2 YFSETQ. The CDR3 DNA sequence: TGCGCCAGCAGCCCCGGGACCCTAGAATGGACTGAAGCTTTCTTT. This encodes CASSPGTLEWTEAFF.

The chain uses TRBV3-1 and TRBJ2-7; the D gene could be TRBD1 or TRBD2 (6 bases each). CDR3 length equals 15 residues. Trimming took off 1 base at V and 2 bases at J, with 12 bases between the two ends. Per germline, CDR1 LGHDT and CDR2 YNNKEL (reference sequence). CDR3 nucleotides: TGTGCCAGCAGCCAAGGACAGGTAGCGGCCTACGAGCAGTACTTC. Residues: CASSQGQVAAYEQYF.

This clonotype was seen only a few times. V and J are TRBV6-1 and TRBJ2-2; TRBD1 agrees at 7 bases. Germline CDR1 and CDR2: MNHNS and SASEGT. After removal of 7 bases from V and 1 base from J, the junction contained 12 bases not matched to a gene. The CDR3 has 17 residues. CDR3 DNA sequence: TGTGCCAGCAACCGACACGGGGACAGAGAGAACACCGGGGAGCTGTTTTTT. This sequence encodes CASNRHGDRENTGELFF.

V usage is TRBV29-1 and J usage is TRBJ2-7; a possible D gene is TRBD2 (7 bases). The CDR3 consists of 13 residues. V shed 1 base and J shed 12 bases, with 19 bases lying between them. The germline V gene has CDR1 SQVTM and CDR2 ANQGSEA. The CDR3 DNA reads TGCAGCGTTGAAGTTTGGGGGGGCGAAGGGCGGTACTTC. Protein sequence: CSVEVWGGEGRYF.